These 5 T cell receptor beta chains were all obtained from the same sample, sequenced in a study of T cells of healthy individuals. TCRdb re-called the 5' RACE reads with MiXCR, one entry per CDR3 protein. The sample shows some 100,000 distinct CDR3 sequences, 15% to 20% of them seen only once. These receptors all come from a human donor in good health.

This clonotype was counted a few times. The chain couples TRBV3-1 to TRBJ1-2, with D tentatively TRBD1 (5 bases). Germline values: CDR1 LGHDT, CDR2 YNNKEL (reference sequence). This CDR3 contains 14 residues. The V end lost 2 bases, the J end lost 4 bases, and 11 bases lay between the germline ends. DNA for the CDR3: TGTGCCAGCAGCCAAAGGGGCGTAGGCTATGGCTACACCTTC. It is translated as CASSQRGVGYGYTF.

This clonotype occurred many times. The chain uses TRBV29-1 and TRBJ2-3; 11 bases align to TRBD2. The CDR3 covers 15 residues. V lost 6 bases, J lost 2 bases, and 7 bases stayed unmatched. The germline gives CDR1 SQVTM, CDR2 ANQGSEA. CDR3 sequence (DNA): TGCAGCGTCTCCCTAGCGGGGGGTTTCACAGATACGCAGTATTTT. Protein sequence: CSVSLAGGFTDTQYF.

CDR3 DNA: TGCGCCAGCAGCCAAGATCGGGGAGGCTACACCTTC. As protein: CASSQDRGGYTF. The chain uses TRBV4-3 and TRBJ1-2; no definite D call. With 0 bases removed from V and 8 bases from J, the gap between germline ends came to 7 bases. The CDR3 is 12 residues long. Germline V gene lookup returns CDR1 LGHNA and CDR2 YSLEER.

This clonotype showed up just a few times. The chain employs TRBV3-1 and TRBJ2-5; TRBD1 aligns across 7 bases. CDR1 LGHDT and CDR2 YNNKEL come from the germline V gene (reference sequence). There are 14 residues in the CDR3. V gave up 4 bases and J gave up 4 bases; unmatched junction bases: 6. This CDR3 is CASSPMDRSETQYF. The CDR3 bases are TGTGCCAGCAGCCCCATGGACAGGTCAGAGACCCAGTACTTC.

The chain employs TRBV10-3 and TRBJ1-6; D gene ambiguous. The CDR3 spans 12 residues. Trimming removed 3 bases from V and 10 bases from J, with 7 bases in between. From germline, CDR1 is ENHRY and CDR2 SYGVKD. The CDR3 is CAISDSGSPLHF. The DNA of the CDR3 is TGTGCCATCAGTGACTCGGGGTCACCCCTCCACTTT.